The rows below give T cell receptor beta chains drawn from one sample of a study of shared clonotypes between healthy human individuals. Repertoires were generated with immunoSEQ multiplex PCR, while TCRdb's copy carries only in-frame clones and drops some. The table shows 300,000 to 350,000 clones, with roughly 80% occurring only once. The sample taken for sequencing was memory CD4+ T cells sorted from blood. The receptors here all came from a man between 25 and 39 years old in good health. Both conserved end residues are part of each CDR3. The D gene is left open where the match is weak. Some rows have no size entry. The others give once, few or many, or a class for an expanded clone.

-	TRBD1	TRBJ2-3	TRBV28	TGTGCCAGCTCGGGACAGGGGGCTCACACAGATACGCAGTATTTT	CASSGQGAHTDTQYF
once	-	TRBJ1-5	TRBV7-2	TGTGCCAGCAGCTTGGCAGGGGGCAATCAGCCCCAGCATTTT	CASSLAGGNQPQHF
-	-	TRBJ1-6	TRBV5-1	TGCGCCAGCAGCCCCCGTTCCGGGGGGTATAATTCACCCCTCCACTTT	CASSPRSGGYNSPLHF
-	TRBD1	TRBJ1-4	TRBV5-6	TGTGCCAGCAGCTTGGGTCTAACAGGGGCCGGGGAACTGTTTTTT	CASSLGLTGAGELFF
-	TRBD1	TRBJ2-2	TRBV29-1	TGCAGCGTCAACAGGGGGCAAGGCGGGGAGCTGTTTTTT	CSVNRGQGGELFF
-	-	TRBJ2-1	TRBV7-2	TGTGCCAGCAGCTCCGGGAGTAGCTCCTACAATGAGCAGTTCTTC	CASSSGSSSYNEQFF
-	-	TRBJ2-3	TRBV5-1	TGCGCCAGCAGCTCGTCCTCGGTCACAGATACGCAGTATTTT	CASSSSSVTDTQYF
-	TRBD2	TRBJ2-7	TRBV7-2	TGTGCCAGCAGCGTACTAGCGGGAGCTTGGGGGGAGCAGTACTTC	CASSVLAGAWGEQYF
once	-	TRBJ2-7	TRBV29-1	TGCAGCGTTGAAGAGGCAAGGGGATCCGAGCAGTACTTC	CSVEEARGSEQYF
-	TRBD1	TRBJ1-1	TRBV5-4	TGTGCCAGCAGCCTACCGGGACAGTTGAAAGCTTTCTTT	CASSLPGQLKAFF
once	TRBD2	TRBJ2-7	TRBV6-6	TGTGCCAGCACCCGGGGAGGGAAAGCTTTATTGTACGAGCAGTACTTC	CASTRGGKALLYEQYF
-	-	TRBJ2-1	TRBV19	TGTGCCAGTAGTATGGGTCGGTACAATGAGCAGTTCTTC	CASSMGRYNEQFF
few	TRBD2	TRBJ2-1	TRBV28	TGTGCCAGCAAGCCCCTTGGCAGCGGGAGAGGTAATGAGCAGTTCTTC	CASKPLGSGRGNEQFF
-	-	TRBJ2-3	TRBV18	TGTGCCAGCTCACCCCGGGACTTTAGCACAGATACGCAGTATTTT	CASSPRDFSTDTQYF
-	-	TRBJ2-1	TRBV6-4	TGTGCCAGCAGTGACCTAGGGGTTGAGCAGTTCTTC	CASSDLGVEQFF
-	TRBD2	TRBJ2-3	TRBV5-1	TGCGCCAGCAGCTTACAAGGGAGGGCAGATACGCAGTATTTT	CASSLQGRADTQYF
-	TRBD1	TRBJ2-1	TRBV7-2	TGTGCCAGCAGCTTAGGGACAGGGGTATACAATGAGCAGTTCTTC	CASSLGTGVYNEQFF
once	-	TRBJ2-7	TRBV20-1	TGCAGTGCTAGCAGCATAGGCGAGCAGTACTTC	CSASSIGEQYF
-	-	TRBJ2-2	TRBV28	TGTGCCAGCAGTTTAGGCGGGAACACCGGGGAGCTGTTTTTT	CASSLGGNTGELFF
few	-	TRBJ2-5	TRBV5-1	TGCGCCAGCAGCTCGGGGGCACAGGGATCTTTTGAGACCCAGTACTTC	CASSSGAQGSFETQYF
-	TRBD1	TRBJ1-2	TRBV7-8	TGTGCCAGCAGCGTAAACCGACAGGGATTCAACTATGGCTACACCTTC	CASSVNRQGFNYGYTF
-	-	TRBJ2-7	TRBV6-5	TGTGCCAGCAGTTACTCTCTTAAGGGGTACTTC	CASSYSLKGYF
-	TRBD1	TRBJ1-1	TRBV5-8	TGTGCCAGCAGCTTGGTCCAGGGGGCTGGGAACACTGAAGCTTTCTTT	CASSLVQGAGNTEAFF
-	-	TRBJ2-3	TRBV29-1	TGCAGCGCTGGTATAGGGGGAGATACGCAGTATTTT	CSAGIGGDTQYF
-	TRBD2	TRBJ2-3	TRBV7-3	TGTGCCAGCAGCTTATCACTAGCGGGAGGTACAGATACGCAGTATTTT	CASSLSLAGGTDTQYF
-	TRBD2	TRBJ2-1	TRBV29-1	TGCAGCGTCGCAGTTAGCGGGAGGGGAGATGAGCAGTTCTTC	CSVAVSGRGDEQFF
-	-	TRBJ2-1	TRBV5-1	TGCGCCAGCAGCCGGACTCGCGGCGGGGAGCAGTTCTTC	CASSRTRGGEQFF
-	-	TRBJ2-7	TRBV5-5	TGTGCCAGCAAGGGGGATGCCTACGAGCAGTACTTC	CASKGDAYEQYF
once	-	TRBJ2-7	TRBV4-2	TGTGCCAGCAGTCGAGACCTCGGCTACGAGCAGTACTTC	CASSRDLGYEQYF
few	-	TRBJ2-2	TRBV10-1	TGCGCCAGCAGTTCGGCTTCGCCGCCCGGGGCCACCGGGGAGCTGTTTTTT	CASSSASPPGATGELFF
-	-	TRBJ2-5	TRBV14	TGTGCCAGCAGCCTCTTGGCGCTCCGGGACCAGTACTTC	CASSLLALRDQYF
once	TRBD2	TRBJ2-5	TRBV18	TGTGCCAGCTCACCACCCAAGGGGCTAGCGGGACAAGAGACCCAGTACTTC	CASSPPKGLAGQETQYF
-	TRBD1	TRBJ1-1	TRBV9	TGTGCCAGCAGCGTAGAACCGGGACAGGGGGCCTTTGGTACTGAAGCTTTCTTT	CASSVEPGQGAFGTEAFF
-	-	TRBJ2-7	TRBV15	TGTGCCACCAGGTCGACGGTGAGCTCCTACGAGCAGTACTTC	CATRSTVSSYEQYF
-	-	TRBJ1-1	TRBV5-6	TGTGCCAGCAGCTTGGGCGAGGTAAGAAGGAGGGGCACTGAAGCTTTCTTT	CASSLGEVRRRGTEAFF
-	-	TRBJ2-1	TRBV29-1	TGCAGCGTTGCGGGGAGAAACTACAATGAGCAGTTCTTC	CSVAGRNYNEQFF
-	TRBD1	TRBJ1-2	TRBV4-2	TGTGCCAGCAGCCGCGAGGACAGGCGACCACTTGGAGGGTATGGCTACACCTTC	CASSREDRRPLGGYGYTF
few	-	TRBJ1-5	TRBV30	TGTGCCTGGACGGTCGGGGACTCCCGCCAGCCCCAGCATTTT	CAWTVGDSRQPQHF
-	TRBD1	TRBJ1-2	TRBV27	TGTGCCAGCAGACCTCAGGGGGCGCCCGGCTACACCTTC	CASRPQGAPGYTF
-	-	TRBJ1-6	TRBV28	TGTGCCAGCAGTTTAGTGGAAGGGGTGAATTCACCCCTCCACTTT	CASSLVEGVNSPLHF
-	-	TRBJ2-5	TRBV29-1	TGCAGCGCCGGGTTCGGTTACGAGACCCAGTACTTC	CSAGFGYETQYF
-	TRBD2	TRBJ2-3	TRBV7-2	TGTGCCAGCAGCCTCTCCCAACCGGGACTAGCGCAGTATTTT	CASSLSQPGLAQYF
-	TRBD1	TRBJ1-3	TRBV10-2	TGCGCCAGCAGTCAGAGAGGGGGCGCCTCTGGAAACACCATATATTTT	CASSQRGGASGNTIYF
few	-	TRBJ2-7	TRBV11-2	TGTGCCAGCAGTCCAACCGCCGGATATTACTACGAGCAGTACTTC	CASSPTAGYYYEQYF
few	-	TRBJ2-7	TRBV6-1	TGTGCCAGCAGTCTAGAGTCCTACGAGCAGTACTTC	CASSLESYEQYF
few	-	TRBJ1-1	TRBV7-2	TGTGCCAGCAGCTTAATCTGGAACACTGAAGCTTTCTTT	CASSLIWNTEAFF
-	TRBD1	TRBJ2-3	TRBV5-4	TGTGCCAGCAGCTTGCAGGGGACAGAGCTCACAGATACGCAGTATTTT	CASSLQGTELTDTQYF
-	-	TRBJ2-7	TRBV2	TGTGCCAGCAGCGACAGGACCTACGAGCAGTACTTC	CASSDRTYEQYF
few	-	TRBJ2-2	TRBV19	TGTGCCAGTAGTACCCGGACGGCTAACACCGGGGAGCTGTTTTTT	CASSTRTANTGELFF
-	TRBD2	TRBJ2-5	TRBV2	TGTGCCAGCAGTGAGGGACTAACCCTCGTAGGGACCCAGTACTTC	CASSEGLTLVGTQYF
-	-	TRBJ2-1	TRBV9	TGTGCCAGCAGCGTAGCTCCCCCTAACGGCTACAATGAGCAGTTCTTC	CASSVAPPNGYNEQFF
-	-	TRBJ1-2	TRBV13	TGTGCCAGCAGCTTCCCAAGACAGCAAGTTAACTATGGCTACACCTTC	CASSFPRQQVNYGYTF
-	-	TRBJ1-2	TRBV19	TGTGCCAGTAGTAGACCACAGGGAGACGGTGGCTACACCTTC	CASSRPQGDGGYTF